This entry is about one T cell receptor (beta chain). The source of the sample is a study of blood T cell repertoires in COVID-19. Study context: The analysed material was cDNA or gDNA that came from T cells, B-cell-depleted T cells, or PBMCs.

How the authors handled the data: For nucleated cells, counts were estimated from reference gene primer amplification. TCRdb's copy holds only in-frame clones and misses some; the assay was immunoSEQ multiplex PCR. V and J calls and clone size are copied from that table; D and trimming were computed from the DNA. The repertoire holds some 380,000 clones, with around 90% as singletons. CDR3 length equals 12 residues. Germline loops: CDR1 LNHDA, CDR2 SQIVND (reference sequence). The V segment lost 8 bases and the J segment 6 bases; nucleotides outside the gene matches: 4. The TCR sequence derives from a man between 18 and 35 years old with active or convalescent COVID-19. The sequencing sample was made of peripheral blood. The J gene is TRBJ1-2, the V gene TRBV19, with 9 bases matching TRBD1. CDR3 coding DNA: TGTGCCAGTTCCGGGACAGGGAATGGCTACACCTTC. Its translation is CASSGTGNGYTF.